The 18 T cell receptor beta chains given below trace back to one sample, sequenced in a study of cytomegalovirus exposure and HLA in healthy donors. The study ran its PCR with 60 Vbeta and 13 Jbeta primers. TCRdb keeps only in-frame clones here, not all; method: immunoSEQ multiplex PCR. In the table there are some 130,000 clones, 79% of which are singletons. The sample comprised PBMCs. The receptors come from a man younger than 35 in good health and CMV-seronegative.

V gene TRBV7-3 combines with J gene TRBJ1-1; 7 nucleotides match TRBD1. Per germline, CDR1 SGHTA and CDR2 FQGTGA. Trimming removed 5 bases from V and 4 bases from J; junction bases left unmatched: 4. CDR3 size: 13 residues. CDR3 loop: CASSQDRTTEAFF. The CDR3 DNA sequence: TGTGCCAGCAGCCAGGACAGGACCACTGAAGCTTTCTTT.

The V call is TRBV5-4, the J call TRBJ2-3; 13 bases agree with TRBD2. CDR3 size: 18 residues. The germline gives CDR1 SGHNT, CDR2 YYREEE (reference sequence). With 3 bases clipped from V and 5 bases from J, the junction kept 12 bases outside the gene matches. The CDR3 sequence is CASSSGARTSGSKDTQYF. Here the CDR3 DNA reads TGTGCCAGCAGCTCGGGTGCGAGGACTAGCGGGAGTAAAGATACGCAGTATTTT.

V and J are TRBV7-9 and TRBJ2-5, with TRBD2 identical over 7 bases. V shed 3 bases and J 1 base; nucleotides not matched to a gene: 14. Per germline, CDR1 SEHNR and CDR2 FQNEAQ (reference sequence). The CDR3 runs 18 residues. Here the CDR3 reads CASSFPVGGKYLQETQYF. CDR3 sequence (DNA): TGTGCCAGCAGCTTTCCCGTCGGGGGGAAATACCTCCAAGAGACCCAGTACTTC.

This clone was seen just once. The chain joins TRBV6-5 to TRBJ1-1, with D unclear. The CDR3 runs to 15 residues. The germline gives CDR1 MNHEY, CDR2 SVGAGI. Trimming shortened V by 2 bases and J by 3 bases, and 13 bases separated the two germline ends. This chain's CDR3 is CASSYKREVDTEAFF. For the CDR3, the DNA is TGTGCCAGCAGTTACAAGCGGGAGGTGGACACTGAAGCTTTCTTT.

This sequence joins TRBV10-2 and TRBJ2-7; 8 bases are a match to TRBD2. V shed 4 bases, J shed 2 bases, and the junction held 10 bases outside the gene matches. Germline V lookup: CDR1 WSHSY, CDR2 SAAADI. The CDR3 contains 16 residues. CDR3 sequence (DNA): TGCGCCAGCAGTGGGGGGAGCGGGAGTATCACCTACGAGCAGTACGTC. Translation gives CASSGGSGSITYEQYV.

The V call is TRBV5-1, the J call TRBJ2-1; 7 bases fit TRBD2. The CDR3 has 17 residues. The ends lost 0 bases at V and 0 bases at J; junction bases unmatched: 6. CDR1 and CDR2 from the germline V gene are SGHRS and YFSETQ. The CDR3 region is CASSLGQPSGSYNEQFF. DNA for the CDR3: TGCGCCAGCAGCTTGGGGCAACCTAGCGGCTCCTACAATGAGCAGTTCTTC.

The chain has TRBV2 and TRBJ1-1; TRBD1 is a possible D gene (5 bases). The CDR3 is made up of 15 amino acids. Germline assignment: CDR1 SNHLY and CDR2 FYNNEI. V dropped 3 bases and J dropped 6 bases, with 17 bases sitting between them. CDR3 sequence: CASSEGTGVGPEAFF. DNA of the CDR3: TGTGCCAGCAGTGAGGGTACGGGGGTCGGTCCTGAAGCTTTCTTT.

The V and J genes are TRBV2 and TRBJ2-1, with unresolved D. The germline CDR1 and CDR2 sequences are SNHLY and FYNNEI. The CDR3 is 11 amino acids. V was cut by 4 bases and J by 9 bases, with 7 bases left in between. The CDR3 bases are TGTGCCAGCAGTGGCCGTAGTGAGCAGTTCTTC. It is translated as CASSGRSEQFF.

The V and J genes are TRBV7-6 and TRBJ2-1, with TRBD2 matching over 10 bases. Germline trimming cut 4 bases from V and 10 bases from J; bases unmatched to any gene: 16. Germline values: CDR1 SGHVS, CDR2 FNYEAQ. The CDR3 spans 17 residues. The CDR3: CASSSRYTSGRAGEQFF. The CDR3 coding sequence is TGTGCCAGCAGCTCACGATATACGAGCGGGAGGGCCGGAGAGCAGTTCTTC.

As regards this clone: The junction and the germline gene differ at one end; a read error may be behind it. V is TRBV5-6 and J is TRBJ2-4, with 10 bases that match TRBD1. The CDR3 is 15 residues long. Germline V gene lookup returns CDR1 SGHDT and CDR2 YYEEEE. The CDR3 sequence is CASSLTGTGAARGHF. The CDR3, as DNA: TGTGCCAGCAGCTTGACAGGGACAGGGGCTGCCCGGGGCCACTTC.

As concerns this clone: Other DNA variants within this sample encode the same CDR3. The V and J genes are TRBV7-9 and TRBJ2-5; no clear D gene. This CDR3 contains 12 residues. V was shortened by 4 bases and J by 5 bases, with 8 bases between the two germline ends. Germline V gene data show CDR1 as SEHNR and CDR2 as FQNEAQ (reference sequence). The CDR3 loop reads CASSSIEETQYF. Here the CDR3 DNA reads TGTGCCAGCAGCTCGATAGAGGAGACCCAGTACTTC.

The CDR3, as DNA: TGTGCCAGCAGACTAGCGGGAGGCACAGATACGCAGTATTTT. It encodes CASRLAGGTDTQYF. The chain carries TRBV27 and TRBJ2-3; TRBD2 agrees at 11 bases. The CDR3 sequence is 14 residues long. The V gene's germline CDR1 is MNHEY and CDR2 SMNVEV (reference sequence). Unmatched junction bases numbered 0, after V lost 6 bases and J lost 1 base.

The genes are TRBV6-4 and TRBJ2-3, with 12 bases fitting TRBD2. Germline trimming cut 4 bases from V and 1 base from J; bases unmatched to any gene: 3. This CDR3 has 16 amino acids. CDR1 is MRHNA, CDR2 SNTAGT, per germline. CDR3 sequence: CASSGLAGEGTDTQYF. The CDR3 DNA sequence: TGTGCCAGCAGTGGACTAGCGGGAGAGGGCACAGATACGCAGTATTTT.

CDR3 sequence reads: CAWSATDRGAFF. CDR3 sequence (DNA): TGTGCCTGGAGCGCAACCGACAGGGGGGCTTTCTTT. This chain uses TRBV30 with TRBJ1-1, with TRBD1 matching over 9 bases. V lost 3 bases and J lost 11; bases outside the gene matches: 7. Germline-derived CDR1 and CDR2 are GTSNPN and SVGIG (reference sequence). The CDR3 is 12 residues long.

The chain couples TRBV15 to TRBJ2-5, with 9 bases aligning to TRBD1. V lost 2 bases and J lost 4; bases outside the gene matches: 2. The CDR3 sequence is 14 residues long. Germline V gives CDR1 LNHNV, CDR2 YYDKDF (reference sequence). The CDR3 DNA reads as TGTGCCACCAGCAGAAAGACAGGGGGAGAGACCCAGTACTTC. Protein product: CATSRKTGGETQYF.

As regards this clone: Its ends do not fully match the called genes, so a read error is possible. The sample holds other DNA sequences that translate to the same CDR3. This chain connects TRBV2 to TRBJ1-5; tentative D call: TRBD1 (6 bases). There are 17 residues in the CDR3. Looked up from germline, CDR1 is SNHLY and CDR2 is FYNNEI. CDR3 loop: CASRASHPQGSNQPQHF. CDR3 nucleotides: TGTGCCAGCAGAGCCTCTCACCCTCAGGGGAGTAATCAGCCTCAGCATTTT.

V usage is TRBV19 and J usage is TRBJ1-2; TRBD1 is a possible D gene (5 bases). Per germline, CDR1 LNHDA and CDR2 SQIVND (reference sequence). The length of the CDR3 is 15 residues. Trimming cost V 6 bases and J 0 bases, with 14 bases left between them. In nucleotides, the CDR3 is TGTGCCAGTAGAGAGCAGGGAAGGTCTAACTATGGCTACACCTTC. The encoded protein is CASREQGRSNYGYTF.

The J gene is TRBJ2-1, the V gene TRBV6-4, with TRBD2 matching over 9 bases. The CDR3 runs 17 residues. Germline-derived CDR1 and CDR2 are MRHNA and SNTAGT. V dropped 6 bases and J dropped 0; count of bases not matched to a gene: 9. The CDR3 bases are TGTGCCAGCAGCAAGCGGGGGGAAACGAGCTCCTACAATGAGCAGTTCTTC. This sequence encodes CASSKRGETSSYNEQFF.